Following are 17 T cell receptor beta chains from one sample sequenced in a study of tumor-infiltrating lymphocytes in primary liver carcinoma. Starting material of around 460 ng total RNA yielded TCR beta cDNA via a constant-region primer. The TCR beta library was amplified through three nested multiplex PCR rounds in a modified ARM-PCR procedure. Running ten to eleven cycles apiece, the first two PCR rounds relied on TRBV1-TRBV30 forward primers together with a C-beta reverse primer. One entry per CDR3 protein results from TCRdb running MiXCR on the multiplex PCR reads. The table records tens of thousands of distinct CDR3 sequences, roughly 78% of them present only once. The tissue used was unsorted bulk material of about 19-34 mg. RNA and DNA were co-extracted from it with the AllPrep DNA/RNA mini kit. Specimen: liver tumor tissue from sampling region 3. Described subset: tumor region T3, left-lateral pole. The source of these receptors is a woman aged 30 to 39 with primary liver carcinoma and hepatitis B virus infection.

This rearrangement joins TRBV12-3 or TRBV12-4 to TRBJ2-1; a weak D match, TRBD2 (6 bases). The CDR3 has 13 amino acids. The ends were cut back, 9 bases at V and 4 bases at J, with 13 bases in the middle. CDR3 sequence reads: CASSLGRYNEQFF. The CDR3 DNA reads as TGTGCCAGTAGCTTGGGGAGGTACAATGAGCAGTTCTTC.

As to this clonotype: A junction boundary mismatches the germline segment, possibly from a read error. The V and J genes are TRBV4-3 and TRBJ2-7; D remains unclear. There are 14 residues in the CDR3. Looked up from germline, CDR1 is LGHNA and CDR2 is YSLEER. For the CDR3, the DNA is TGCGCCAGTAGCCACACTACCCTTTCCAACGAGGAGTACTTC. Translated: CASSHTTLSNEEYF.

About this clonotype: Since a much larger clone is just one base distant, this may be a read error. This chain links TRBV11-2 with TRBJ2-3, with 7 bases matching TRBD2. The germline V gene encodes CDR1 SGHAT and CDR2 FQNNGV. This CDR3 has 15 residues. Here the CDR3 DNA reads TGTGCCAGCAGCCCTGGACTAGTGGGCCCAGATATGCAGTATTTT. Its translation: CASSPGLVGPDMQYF.

Comment on this clonotype: An end of the junction differs from the germline gene, which may be a read error. This chain links TRBV10-3 with TRBJ2-1; 8 bases align to TRBD2. The CDR3 consists of 16 residues. Germline V gene sequence: CDR1 ENHRY, CDR2 SYGVKD. CDR3 residues: CAISESAAGAYNEQSF. The DNA for the CDR3 is TGTGCCATCAGTGAATCGGCAGCGGGAGCCTATAATGAGCAGTCCTTC.

Concerning this clonotype itself: A much larger clonotype is one base distant, so this may be a read error. This sequence joins TRBV20-1 and TRBJ2-7, with TRBD2 as a possible D gene (6 bases). There are 14 residues in the CDR3. V was pared by 2 bases and J by 10 bases, with 21 bases between. Germline-derived CDR1 and CDR2 are DFQATT and SNEGSKA (reference sequence). The CDR3 DNA follows: TGCAGTGCTAGATCCACGGAGGGATCGTGGGACCAGTACTTC. This gives the protein CSARSTEGSWDQYF.

This clonotype showed up many times. The CDR3 protein is CASSRSQGQLYGYTF. CDR3 bases: TGTGCCAGCAGCCGATCCCAGGGGCAGCTCTATGGCTACACCTTC. The rearrangement links TRBV11-3 to TRBJ1-2; maybe TRBD1 (6 bases). Germline V lookup: CDR1 SGHNT, CDR2 YENEEA. V dropped 5 bases and J dropped 4 bases, with 17 bases sitting between them. This CDR3 has 15 residues. The full variable domain, in which reference TRBV11-3 and TRBJ1-2 provide the parts outside the CDR3, is EAGVVQSPRYKIIEKKQPVAFWCNPISGHNTLYWYLQNLGQGPELLIRYENEEAVDDSQLPKDRFSAERLKGVDSTLKIQPAELGDSAVYLCASSRSQGQLYGYTFGSGTRLTVV.

With respect to this clonotype: Compared with germline, one end of the junction differs, possibly owing to a read error. The chain uses TRBV11-2 and TRBJ2-5; D might be TRBD1 or TRBD2, each matching 5 bases. This CDR3 is built from 17 residues. CDR1 is SGHAT, CDR2 FQNNGV, per germline. The CDR3 DNA sequence: TGTGCCAGCAGCTTATTTTCAGCCTGGGGTTTCCAAGGGACCCAGTATTTC. This encodes CASSLFSAWGFQGTQYF.

The chain recombines TRBV12-3 or TRBV12-4 with TRBJ1-5; no reliable D call. The V end was cut by 8 bases, the J end by 4 bases, with 21 bases between. CDR3 length: 16 residues. The CDR3 protein is CASCLSTGDLNQPQHF. The CDR3 region has the DNA TGTGCCAGCTGCCTCTCCACTGGGGATCTAAATCAGCCCCAGCATTTT.

With respect to this clonotype: A much larger clone differs by one base, so this may be a read error. For the CDR3, the DNA is TGTACCAGCAGTTTTTGTCGTGGCACAGATACGCAGTATTTT. Translation gives CTSSFCRGTDTQYF. V is TRBV12-3 or TRBV12-4 and J is TRBJ2-3, with D unresolved. There are 14 residues in the CDR3.

A word on this clonotype: One end of the junction fails to match germline, which may point to a read error. The CDR3 DNA sequence: TGTGCCAGCAGCTTGGAGCTAGCTCACTACGAGCAATACTTC. Its translation is CASSLELAHYEQYF. This chain connects TRBV5-6 to TRBJ2-7, with D tentatively TRBD2 (5 bases). This CDR3 is 14 amino acids long. Germline V lookup: CDR1 SGHDT, CDR2 YYEEEE.

This clonotype was seen once. This may arise from a read error, as a much more abundant clone is one base away. The chain recombines TRBV12-3 or TRBV12-4 with TRBJ1-6, with 9 bases identical to TRBD1. This CDR3 is built from 15 residues. V was clipped by 3 bases and J by 7 bases; unmatched bases: 4. The CDR3 protein is CASSLRQGGNSPLHF. CDR3 coding DNA: TGTGCCAGCAGTTTGCGACAGGGGGGCAATTCACCCCTCCACTTT.

This chain joins TRBV24-1 and TRBJ2-3, with D possibly being TRBD1 or TRBD2 (5 bases each). Deletions cut 1 base from V and 4 bases from J, with 14 bases between. The CDR3 spans 16 residues. The germline gives CDR1 KGHDR, CDR2 SFDVKD. Here the CDR3 DNA reads TGTGCCACCAGTGATTTCCAAGGAATGGGGGCAGATACGCAGTATTTT. The encoded protein is CATSDFQGMGADTQYF.

Comment on this clonotype: The conserved final phenylalanine or tryptophan is absent from the CDR3, which likely points to a read error. The DNA for the CDR3 is TGCAGCGTCGAAACAGAGAGCACTGAAGCTTTCTTA. Protein: CSVETESTEAFL. The V and J genes are TRBV29-1 and TRBJ1-1; unclear D gene. This CDR3 is built from 12 residues. Trimming removed 6 bases from V and 4 bases from J, with 12 bases in between. Germline lookup yields CDR1 SQVTM and CDR2 ANQGSEA.

On this clonotype: A junction end diverges from the germline sequence, so it may reflect a read error. The chain's CDR3 is CASREGGTTSCNVQFF. The CDR3 nucleotides read TGTGCCAGCAGGGAGGGAGGGACAACTTCCTGCAATGTGCAGTTCTTC. The rearrangement uses TRBV11-2 and TRBJ2-1; possibly TRBD2 for D (7 bases). The CDR3 consists of 16 residues. In germline, CDR1 is SGHAT, CDR2 FQNNGV.

A word on this clonotype: At one of its ends the junction is not consistent with the germline gene, which may arise from a read error. The rearrangement links TRBV7-9 to TRBJ2-5; possibly TRBD2 for D (5 bases). This CDR3 contains 14 residues. CDR1 and CDR2 (germline): SEHNR, FQNEAQ (reference sequence). CDR3 amino acids: CASSLKGEREIQYF. The CDR3 bases are TGTGCCAGCAGCTTAAAGGGAGAACGAGAGATCCAGTACTTC. Full variable domain (rest looked up from reference TRBV7-9 and TRBJ2-5): DTGVSQNPRHKITKRGQNVTFRCDPISEHNRLYWYRQTLGQGPEFLTYFQNEAQLEKSRLLSDRFSAERPKGSFSTLEIQRTEQGDSAMYLCASSLKGEREIQYFGPGTRLLVL.

CDR3 coding DNA: TGTGCAAACAGCCCCGGGACAGGGCGCAACTACGAGCAGTACTTC. Translation gives CANSPGTGRNYEQYF. This chain joins TRBV11-3 and TRBJ2-7, with 9 positions matching TRBD1. This CDR3 spans 15 amino acids. The germline gives CDR1 SGHNT, CDR2 YENEEA.

About this clonotype: A much larger clone lies one base from this, so it may be a read error. The rearrangement uses TRBV10-2 and TRBJ2-7; 8 nucleotides match TRBD2. In germline, CDR1 is WSHSY, CDR2 SAAADI. The CDR3 contains 15 residues. As DNA, the CDR3 is TGCGCCTGCAGCGCCCTAGTAGCGGGAACCTACGAGCAATACTTC. Translated: CACSALVAGTYEQYF.